This T cell receptor beta chain was captured in a study of CD8+ T cells in alopecia areata listed by TCRdb under 2018. About the investigation overall: The treated patients took part in an open-label pilot trial in which moderate-to-severe alopecia areata was treated with oral tofacitinib at 5 to 10 mg twice daily. On the human side, TCRbeta sequencing was run on scalp tissue and on sorted CD4+ and CD8+ peripheral blood T cells from healthy controls and from alopecia areata patients with either patchy or totalis/universalis disease. Amplification of TCRbeta CDR3 regions was done by immunoSEQ multiplex PCR using 35 Vbeta forward primers and 13 Jbeta reverse primers. For the treated patients, the SALT score, which quantifies what percentage of scalp surface area is affected, served as the measure of disease severity. To study T cell clonal expansion in alopecia areata, the researchers applied high-throughput TCRbeta sequencing to both the C3H/HeJ mouse model and human patients. Tofacitinib was given for 6 to 18 months, followed by 6 months of follow-up off drug to assess delayed response and recurrence. RNA was obtained with the PAXgene miRNA kit for fixed scalp, the miRNeasy kit for PBMCs, and the RNeasy kit for mouse skin. Tofacitinib-treated patients had biopsies at baseline and at 4 and 24 weeks of treatment, with a later scalp biopsy in several patients. Clonality in the scalp was compared among normal scalp (n=4), patchy alopecia areata scalp (n=8), and alopecia totalis/universalis scalp (n=8).

Preparation of the library involved the immunoSEQ multiplex PCR assay. RNA was extracted from all samples and reverse transcribed into cDNA, which served as template for TCR sequencing. First-strand cDNA was synthesized with SuperScript III using a 2:1 mix of oligo-dT and random hexamers. A synthetic immune receptor repertoire was used to measure amplification bias, and any remaining bias was corrected computationally. The authors processed their data as follows. Raw reads were preprocessed to remove errors, and CDR3 was defined by IMGT conventions from the conserved cysteine to phenylalanine. To get clonality, Shannon entropy was normalized by log2 of the number of productive unique TCRs and the result was subtracted from 1. Scalp TCRbeta sequences were cross-referenced with sorted blood CD4 and CD8 repertoires so that the CD4 or CD8 identity of scalp clones could be inferred. What TCRdb holds here is the immuneACCESS table cut down to in-frame rearrangements. Part of the clones is not present; checked against another copy, under half of the missing clones reflect an unresolved V gene, and the others are unexplained. That table is the source of V, J and clone size, and D and trimming were worked out from the DNA. This sample comprises more than 100,000 clones, approximately 84% of them detected only once. The ten largest clones add up to over 8.5% of the sample.

This specimen's treatment or condition label, interpreted: oral pan-JAK inhibitor, 5-10 mg twice daily. From alopecia areata patients, peripheral blood was collected along with lesional scalp punch biopsies. PBMCs were isolated by density centrifugation and stained for CD3, CD4 and CD8, after which CD4+ and CD8+ T cells were sorted on a FACSAria. Of note for this clone: Which antigen it targets is not known. No base quality values were provided; no much bigger clone lies one nucleotide off.

General findings and caveats noted by the study authors: Tofacitinib significantly decreased scalp clonality and the number of expanded CD8+ clones among the top 100 scalp clones. Lesional scalp, especially in alopecia totalis/universalis, showed higher clonality and more expanded CD8+ clones than normal scalp, suggesting antigenic drive. Scalp TCR repertoire analysis is complicated because resident alphabeta T cells in normal human skin are also sequenced, whereas mouse skin is dominated by gammadelta T cells. Shared TCR sequences between patients were less evident than in mice, which may be partly attributable to HLA diversity in the patient population. Many expanded lesional clones persisted in scalp and blood during tofacitinib treatment, which may partly explain relapse after stopping treatment. Because the treated cohort was small and had just a single nonresponder, larger studies are needed to establish links between baseline CD8+ expansion and response.

Ends trimmed: V by 8 bases, J by 0 bases; bases unmatched to a gene: 7. For CDR1 and CDR2, the germline V gene lists SNHLY and FYNNEI. The CDR3 starts with the cysteine, ends with the phenylalanine, and has 15 residues. The sequence is cut down to CDR3 DNA, 45 bases in frame from base 1. Here the chain combines TRBV2 and TRBJ2-1, and 7 bases in between align with TRBD2. This receptor was taken from a human donor with alopecia areata. The sample here was CD8+ T cells sorted from blood, taken around week 34, from a patient treated with tofacitinib. The CDR3 region reads CASGTSAGSYNEQFF. The nucleotide sequence reads as follows: TGTGCCAGCGGTACTAGCGCTGGCTCCTACAATGAGCAGTTCTTC.